This T cell receptor (beta chain) derives from a study of T cells in Graves' hyperthyroidism and ophthalmopathy. Amplified TCR beta CDR3 regions derived from RNA transcripts. HTBI primers drove first-round RT-PCR of the TCR CDR3. In TCRdb, the multiplex PCR reads were re-called with MiXCR into one record per CDR3 protein. The sample includes 600,000 to 650,000 distinct CDR3 sequences, about a fifth of them seen just once. The TCR was taken from a man in his thirties or forties with Graves' ophthalmopathy. The sample was blood.

CDR3 residues: CASIDRTDTQYF. The DNA for the CDR3 is TGTGCCAGCATTGACCGCACAGATACGCAGTATTTT. This rearrangement joins TRBV28 to TRBJ2-3; D is uncertain. With 7 bases removed from V and 1 base from J, the gap between germline ends came to 6 bases. The CDR3 covers 12 residues. CDR1 MDHEN and CDR2 SYDVKM come from the germline V gene.